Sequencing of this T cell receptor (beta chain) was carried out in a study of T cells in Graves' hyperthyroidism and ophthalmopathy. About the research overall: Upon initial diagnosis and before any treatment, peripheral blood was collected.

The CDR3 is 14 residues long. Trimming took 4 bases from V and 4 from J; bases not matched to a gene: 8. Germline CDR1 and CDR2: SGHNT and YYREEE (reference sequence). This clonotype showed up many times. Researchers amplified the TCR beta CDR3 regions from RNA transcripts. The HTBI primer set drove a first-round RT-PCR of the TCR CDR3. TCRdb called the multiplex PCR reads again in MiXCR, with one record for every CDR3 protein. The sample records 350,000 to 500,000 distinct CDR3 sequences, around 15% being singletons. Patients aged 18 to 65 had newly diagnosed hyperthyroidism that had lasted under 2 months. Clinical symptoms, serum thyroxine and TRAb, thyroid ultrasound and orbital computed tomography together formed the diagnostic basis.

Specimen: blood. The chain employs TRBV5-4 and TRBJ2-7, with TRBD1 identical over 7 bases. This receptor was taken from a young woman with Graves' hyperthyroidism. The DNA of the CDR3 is TGTGCCAGCAGCGTACCGGGACAGCCGTACGAGCAGTACTTC. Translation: CASSVPGQPYEQYF.